These 20 T cell receptor beta chains were sequenced from one sample in a study of cytomegalovirus exposure and HLA in healthy donors. Profiled with immunoSEQ multiplex PCR; TCRdb holds only in-frame clones, not every one. The table lists 150,000 to 180,000 clones, about 88% of them singletons, with about a fifth in the top ten. Sequencing was carried out using PBMCs. All receptors come from a man aged 18 to 29 in good health and CMV-seropositive.

V gene TRBV7-2 combines with J gene TRBJ2-2; D is perhaps TRBD2 (5 bases). The CDR3 consists of 13 residues. CDR1 SGHTA and CDR2 FQGNSA come from the germline V gene. V shed 4 bases and J shed 7 bases, with 10 bases lying between them. For the CDR3, the DNA is TGTGCCAGCAGCTCAACTAGGAGCGGGGAGCTGTTTTTT. Translating it yields CASSSTRSGELFF.

The chain recombines TRBV7-2 with TRBJ2-7; a possible D gene is TRBD2 (6 bases). The V gene's germline CDR1 is SGHTA and CDR2 FQGNSA. The CDR3 spans 16 residues. V lost 1 base and J 2 bases, leaving 15 bases between the germline ends. The chain's CDR3 is CASSLESGPNPYEQYF. In nucleotides, the CDR3 is TGTGCCAGCAGCTTAGAAAGCGGGCCGAACCCCTACGAGCAGTACTTC.

The chain links TRBV27 to TRBJ2-7, with D unclear. The germline V gene has CDR1 MNHEY and CDR2 SMNVEV (reference sequence). The CDR3 extends over 13 amino acids. The V and J ends lost 4 bases and 1 base respectively, with 8 bases between them. CDR3 sequence: CASSWSLSYEQYF. The CDR3 DNA sequence: TGTGCCAGCAGTTGGAGCTTGTCCTACGAGCAGTACTTC.

This rearrangement joins TRBV6-1 to TRBJ1-1; 7 bases fit TRBD1. The CDR3 spans 13 residues. Losses at the gene ends were 8 bases for V and 9 bases for J; bases not matched to a gene: 12. The germline V gene encodes CDR1 MNHNS and CDR2 SASEGT. CDR3 in amino acids: CASGETGSEKAFF. The CDR3 DNA reads TGTGCCAGCGGCGAGACAGGGTCGGAAAAAGCTTTCTTT.

The V call is TRBV4-3, the J call TRBJ2-3, with D perhaps matching TRBD1 (5 bases). Germline V lookup: CDR1 LGHNA, CDR2 YSLEER. Trimming pared 0 bases from V and 5 bases from J, leaving 15 bases between. The CDR3 is 16 amino acids. The CDR3 DNA is TGCGCCAGCAGCCAAGATCCCAGGGCAGTGAGAGATACGCAGTATTTT. Translation: CASSQDPRAVRDTQYF.

J is TRBJ1-5 and V is TRBV5-1; weak D call: TRBD1 (6 bases). Germline assignment: CDR1 SGHRS and CDR2 YFSETQ. The CDR3 covers 18 residues. The V and J ends lost 2 bases and 0 bases respectively, with 18 bases between them. The DNA for the CDR3 is TGCGCCAGCAGCTTCGGTGGCAGGGGCGAACTTAGCAATCAGCCCCAGCATTTT. Its protein is CASSFGGRGELSNQPQHF.

This clone came up a few times. The V call is TRBV19, the J call TRBJ2-5; possible D gene TRBD2, 5 bases. CDR1 and CDR2 (germline): LNHDA, SQIVND (reference sequence). V shed 4 bases and J shed 5 bases, with 8 bases lying between them. The CDR3 has 12 amino acids. The CDR3 protein is CASSTGEETQYF. In DNA form, the CDR3 reads TGTGCCAGTAGTACCGGGGAGGAGACCCAGTACTTC.

This chain joins TRBV4-3 and TRBJ2-7, with D perhaps TRBD2 (6 bases). V lost 0 bases and J 2 bases, leaving 23 bases between the germline ends. Germline lookup yields CDR1 LGHNA and CDR2 YSLEER. The CDR3 has 19 amino acids. CDR3: CASSQEWEANRELPYEQYF. CDR3 DNA: TGCGCCAGCAGCCAAGAATGGGAGGCTAACCGGGAACTTCCCTACGAGCAGTACTTC.

CDR3 nucleotide sequence: TGCGCCAGCAGCTCAAGAAACCCTAGCGGCACCGGGGAGCTGTTTTTT. Its protein is CASSSRNPSGTGELFF. The gene calls are TRBV5-1 and TRBJ2-2; 7 bases match TRBD2. Germline V lookup: CDR1 SGHRS, CDR2 YFSETQ. The CDR3 extends over 16 amino acids. V trimming: 3 bases; J trimming: 4 bases; junction bases outside the gene matches: 9.

The chain uses TRBV19 and TRBJ2-2; possible D gene TRBD2, 5 bases. There are 11 residues in the CDR3. Germline lookup yields CDR1 LNHDA and CDR2 SQIVND (reference sequence). V was trimmed by 6 bases and J by 11 bases, leaving 10 bases between them. The CDR3 sequence is CASSRGVELFF. The CDR3 coding sequence is TGTGCCAGTAGCCGGGGTGTAGAGCTGTTTTTT.

The chain uses TRBV9 and TRBJ2-7; 10 nucleotides line up with TRBD2. Germline V lookup: CDR1 SGDLS, CDR2 YYNGEE. The CDR3 is 14 amino acids. With 4 bases clipped from V and 4 bases from J, the junction kept 5 bases outside the gene matches. CDR3 bases: TGTGCCAGCAGCCCGATGGGACTAGCGTACGAGCAGTACTTC. Its translation: CASSPMGLAYEQYF.

For this clone: An end of the junction does not agree with germline; a read error may underlie this. The chain has TRBV7-2 and TRBJ2-1, with 8 bases matching TRBD2. CDR1 and CDR2 from the germline V gene are SGHTA and FQGNSA. The CDR3 has 15 residues. The CDR3 sequence: CASRLAGLTYNEQFF. DNA of the CDR3: TGTGCCAGCAGGTTAGCGGGGCTCACCTACAATGAGCAGTTCTTC.

The chain is built from TRBV27 and TRBJ2-7; D uncertain. V shed 5 bases and J shed 0 bases, with 17 bases lying between them. The CDR3 is 16 residues long. From germline, CDR1 is MNHEY and CDR2 SMNVEV (reference sequence). DNA for the CDR3: TGTGCCAGCAGTCCCCTCCCGGTAGAGGCCTCCTACGAGCAGTACTTC. Protein: CASSPLPVEASYEQYF.

The V call is TRBV6-6, the J call TRBJ2-3; a weak D match, TRBD2 (5 bases). This CDR3 contains 12 residues. The V end was cut by 2 bases, the J end by 11 bases, with 11 bases between. The germline V gene has CDR1 MNHNY and CDR2 SVGAGI (reference sequence). The CDR3 region is CASSYREIEQYF. The CDR3 DNA follows: TGTGCCAGCAGTTACAGGGAGATAGAGCAGTATTTT.

The chain has TRBV7-9 and TRBJ2-7; D gene uncertain. The CDR3 extends over 14 amino acids. V dropped 4 bases and J dropped 2 bases, with 12 bases sitting between them. The germline CDR1 and CDR2 sequences are SEHNR and FQNEAQ (reference sequence). CDR3 nucleotide sequence: TGTGCCAGCAGCTCCCCCGCCTGGCCCTACGAGCAGTACTTC. It is translated as CASSSPAWPYEQYF.

The rearrangement links TRBV9 to TRBJ1-2, with TRBD1 matching over 9 bases. J was trimmed by 2 bases and V by 4 bases; bases with no gene match: 12. Germline V gene data show CDR1 as SGDLS and CDR2 as YYNGEE. There are 17 residues in the CDR3. DNA of the CDR3: TGTGCCAGCAGCTCAAAAGGGACAGGGCAAAAAAACTATGGCTACACCTTC. It codes for CASSSKGTGQKNYGYTF.

The rearrangement uses TRBV5-4 and TRBJ2-2, with 12 bases that match TRBD1. The CDR3 is 15 residues long. Looked up from germline, CDR1 is SGHNT and CDR2 is YYREEE (reference sequence). Losses at the gene ends were 4 bases for V and 9 bases for J; bases not matched to a gene: 7. CDR3 nucleotide sequence: TGTGCCAGCAGCGGCCGGGACAGGGGGCGGCGGGAGCTGTTTTTT. Translation gives CASSGRDRGRRELFF.

This chain uses TRBV14 with TRBJ1-5; TRBD1 is a possible D gene (6 bases). Trimming shortened V by 1 base and J by 6 bases, and 13 bases separated the two germline ends. The length of the CDR3 is 15 residues. CDR1 is SGHDN, CDR2 FVKESK, per germline. CDR3 sequence reads: CASSQVGAGFQPQHF. The CDR3 bases are TGTGCCAGCAGCCAAGTGGGGGCAGGGTTTCAGCCCCAGCATTTT.

The chain couples TRBV5-1 to TRBJ2-2, with D possibly being TRBD1 (7 bases). V was cut by 1 base and J by 4 bases, with 17 bases left in between. Germline CDR1 and CDR2: SGHRS and YFSETQ. The CDR3 covers 17 residues. In nucleotides, the CDR3 is TGCGCCAGCAGCTTGAAAATAAGACAGGGAGGCACCGGGGAGCTGTTTTTT. This translates into CASSLKIRQGGTGELFF. The complete variable domain, with remaining parts taken from reference TRBV5-1 and TRBJ2-2, reads KAGVTQTPRYLIKTRGQQVTLSCSPISGHRSVSWYQQTPGQGLQFLFEYFSETQRNKGNFPGRFSGRQFSNSRSEMNVSTLELGDSALYLCASSLKIRQGGTGELFFGEGSRLTVL.

The chain employs TRBV4-3 and TRBJ2-7; 8 nucleotides line up with TRBD2. The germline CDR1 and CDR2 sequences are LGHNA and YSLEER. V was pared by 1 base and J by 5 bases, with 7 bases of the junction left unmatched. The CDR3 sequence is 15 residues long. CDR3 DNA: TGCGCCAGCAGCCAAGGGACGGGAGGGCCCCACGAGCAGTACTTC. Protein sequence: CASSQGTGGPHEQYF.